This TCR beta chain came from a study of cytomegalovirus exposure and HLA in healthy donors. CDR1 and CDR2 from the germline V gene are SQVTM and ANQGSEA. There are 11 residues in the CDR3. The V end lost 5 bases, the J end lost 4 bases, and 8 bases lay between the germline ends. This clone occurred once. What it binds is not known. The assay was immunoSEQ multiplex PCR, and TCRdb's table has in-frame clones only and misses some. The data contain tens of thousands of clones, approximately 94% of them singletons. Study-wide points: In a later analysis, first-cohort TCR clusters were found to tend to co-occur in the 120 or so validation repertoires. There were three CMV-associated chains whose specificity for CMV antigens was confirmed in vitro. Listed as cytomegalovirus-associated were 150 or so TCR beta chains. Most TCR sequences proved rare, with some public TCRs found in many donors.

The chain carries TRBV29-1 and TRBJ1-1; D not certain. The sequencing sample was made of PBMCs. This sequence originates from a woman aged 25 to 39 in good health and CMV-seronegative. CDR3 bases: TGCAGCGTTCGGGGTTCCACTGAAGCTTTCTTT. Translation: CSVRGSTEAFF.